This TCR beta chain was sequenced in a study of T-cell memory formation after mild COVID-19. One entry per CDR3 protein results from TCRdb running MiXCR on the 5' RACE reads. The table lists 250,000 to 300,000 distinct CDR3 sequences, around 15% of them singletons. This clonotype was detected only a few times. The sequenced sample consisted of PBMCs or a T cell subset sorted from them (not recorded which). The sequence was collected from a man between 18 and 35 years old who had mild COVID-19 (a few samples of this study predate the infection). Cell type and time point are not known.

The CDR3 reads CASSRPRYGYTF. DNA for the CDR3: TGTGCCAGCAGTCGACCCCGCTATGGCTACACCTTC. J is TRBJ1-2 and V is TRBV12-3 or TRBV12-4; the D is unclear. Trimming cost V 5 bases and J 4 bases, with 8 bases left between them. This CDR3 comprises 12 residues.